Sequencing of this TCR beta chain was carried out in a study of blood T cells in healthy people across ages. Study-level points and caveats: Naive CD4+ cells and diversity were both higher in long-lived donors than in aged donors. Because sorting was not performed, PBMCs prevented conclusive naive versus antigen-experienced comparison.

About this clonotype itself: Antigen unknown.

Primers used in a second PCR of about 6 to 12 cycles were a sample-barcoded 5' primer and a J-beta primer mix. Each CDR3 protein is one row after TCRdb ran MiXCR on the 5' RACE reads. The sample lists 1,500,000 or so distinct CDR3 sequences, approximately 63% occurring once. This CDR3 region has 12 residues. The germline gives CDR1 SGHTA, CDR2 FQGNSA. V was shortened by 6 bases and J by 5 bases, with 9 bases between the two germline ends. The study drew donors from healthy Caucasian individuals in Russia aged about 6 to 95. The study isolated at least 6 million PBMCs from each sample. Source material: blood. The sequence was obtained from a man in his late teens or twenties in good health. V is TRBV7-2 and J is TRBJ2-3; no reliable D call. DNA for the CDR3: TGTGCCAGCAGAACAACGGGAGATACGCAGTATTTT. Translating gives CASRTTGDTQYF.